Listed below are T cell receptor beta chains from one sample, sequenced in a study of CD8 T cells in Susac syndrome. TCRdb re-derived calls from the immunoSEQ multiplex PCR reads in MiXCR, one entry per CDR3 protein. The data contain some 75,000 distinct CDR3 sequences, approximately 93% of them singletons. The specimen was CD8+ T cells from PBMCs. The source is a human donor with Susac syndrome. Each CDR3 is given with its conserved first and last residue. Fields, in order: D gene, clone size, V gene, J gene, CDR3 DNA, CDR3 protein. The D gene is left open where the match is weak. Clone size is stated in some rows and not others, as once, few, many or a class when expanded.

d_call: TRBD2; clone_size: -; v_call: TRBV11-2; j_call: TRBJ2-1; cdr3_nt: TGTGCCAGCAGCTCCGCCCCTCGCGGGAGATATGAGCAGTTCTTC; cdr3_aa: CASSSAPRGRYEQFF
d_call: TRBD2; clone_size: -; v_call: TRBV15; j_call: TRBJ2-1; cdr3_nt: TGTGCCACCAGCAGAGTAACTAGCGGGAGAAACAATGAGCAGTTCTTC; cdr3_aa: CATSRVTSGRNNEQFF
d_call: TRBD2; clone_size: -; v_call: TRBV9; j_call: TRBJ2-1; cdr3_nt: TGTGCCAGCAGCTATGGACTAGCGGGGGACAATGAGCAGTTCTTC; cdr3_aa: CASSYGLAGDNEQFF
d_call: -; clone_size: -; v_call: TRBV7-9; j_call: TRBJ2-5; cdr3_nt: TGTGCCAGCAGCTTAGGGTTGCCCGTGTCGGACCAAGAGACCCAGTACTTC; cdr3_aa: CASSLGLPVSDQETQYF
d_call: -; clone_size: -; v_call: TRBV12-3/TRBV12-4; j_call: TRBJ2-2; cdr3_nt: TGTGCCAGTACGACAGATTTTGTGCCCGGGGAGCTGTTTTTT; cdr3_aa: CASTTDFVPGELFF
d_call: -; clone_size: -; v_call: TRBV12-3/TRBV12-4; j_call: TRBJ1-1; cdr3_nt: TGTGCCAGCAGTTTTATGACAGAGAACACTGAAGCTTTCTTT; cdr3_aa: CASSFMTENTEAFF
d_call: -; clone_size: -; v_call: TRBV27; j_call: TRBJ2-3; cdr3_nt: TGTGCCAGCAGACCTACTCTAGGTGCAGATACGCAGTATTTT; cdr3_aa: CASRPTLGADTQYF
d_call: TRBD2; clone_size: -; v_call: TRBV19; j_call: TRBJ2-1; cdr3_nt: TGTGCCAGTAGTATATTGGGTACTAGCGGGAGATACAATGAGCAGTTCTTC; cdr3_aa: CASSILGTSGRYNEQFF
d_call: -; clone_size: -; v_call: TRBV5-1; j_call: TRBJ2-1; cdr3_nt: TGCGCCAGCAGCTTGGGCCTTGAGCAGTTCTTC; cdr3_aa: CASSLGLEQFF
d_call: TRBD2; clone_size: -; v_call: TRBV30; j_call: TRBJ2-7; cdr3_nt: TGTGCCTGGAGTGTTGGGGGGGATAGGGAGCAGTACTTC; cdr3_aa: CAWSVGGDREQYF
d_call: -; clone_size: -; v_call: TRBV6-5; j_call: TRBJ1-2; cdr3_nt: TGTGCCAGCAGTTACTCTTCCCCCTCAGAGGGCTACACCTTC; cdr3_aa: CASSYSSPSEGYTF
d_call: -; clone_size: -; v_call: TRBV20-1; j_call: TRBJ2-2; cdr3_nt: TGCAGTGCCCCCCGGGACGGGCAGAACACCGGGGAGCTGTTTTTT; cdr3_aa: CSAPRDGQNTGELFF
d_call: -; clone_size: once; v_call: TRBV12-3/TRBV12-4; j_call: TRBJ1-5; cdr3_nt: TGTGCCAGCAGCCCGACAGGAGTAAACAATCAGCCCCAGCATTTT; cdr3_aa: CASSPTGVNNQPQHF
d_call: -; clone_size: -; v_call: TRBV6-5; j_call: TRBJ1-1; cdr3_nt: TGTGCCAGCAGTTACGAGTTGAACACTGAAGCTTTCTTT; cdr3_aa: CASSYELNTEAFF
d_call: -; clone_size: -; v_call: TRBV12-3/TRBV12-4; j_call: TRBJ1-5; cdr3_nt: TGTGCCAGCAGTTCAGGGTTTCACGATCAGCCCCAGCATTTT; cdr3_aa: CASSSGFHDQPQHF
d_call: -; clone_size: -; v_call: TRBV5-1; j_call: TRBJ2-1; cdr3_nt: TGCGCCAGCAGTTTAAACCCCGGGACTGACAATGAGCAGTTCTTC; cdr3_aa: CASSLNPGTDNEQFF
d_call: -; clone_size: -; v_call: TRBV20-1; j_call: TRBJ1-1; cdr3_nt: TGCAGTGCTAATCACAGGAACACTGAAGCTTTCTTT; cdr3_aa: CSANHRNTEAFF
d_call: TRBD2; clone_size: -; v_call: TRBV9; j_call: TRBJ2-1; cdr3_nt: TGTGCCAGCAGCGTAGTAGCGGGAAGCTCCTACAATGAGCAGTTCTTC; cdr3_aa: CASSVVAGSSYNEQFF
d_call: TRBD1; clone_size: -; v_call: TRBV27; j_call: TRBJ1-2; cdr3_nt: TGTGCCAGCAGTTTGCGGGGACAGGGGACCTCTTATGGCGGCTACACCTTC; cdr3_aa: CASSLRGQGTSYGGYTF
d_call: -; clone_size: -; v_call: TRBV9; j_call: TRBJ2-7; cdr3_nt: TGTGCCAGCAGCCCCACCGGCAAAAGGGCGGTAGACGAGCAGTACTTC; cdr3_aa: CASSPTGKRAVDEQYF
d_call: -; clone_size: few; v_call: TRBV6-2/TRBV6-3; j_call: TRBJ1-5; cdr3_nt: TGTGCCAGCAGCTATATAGGACACCAAACGGGGCAGCCCCAGCATTTT; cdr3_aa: CASSYIGHQTGQPQHF
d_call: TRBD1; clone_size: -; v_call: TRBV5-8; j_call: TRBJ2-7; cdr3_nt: TGTGCCAGCACCCGACCCGGGACAGGGGGCTACGAGCAGTACTTC; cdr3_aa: CASTRPGTGGYEQYF
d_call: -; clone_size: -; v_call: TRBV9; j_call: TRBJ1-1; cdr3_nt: TGTGCCAGCAGCGTAGAAAGGTACACTGAAGCTTTCTTT; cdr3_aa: CASSVERYTEAFF
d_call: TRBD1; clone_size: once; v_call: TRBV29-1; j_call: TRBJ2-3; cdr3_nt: TGCAGCGTACAGACAGGGCGAGGCACAGATACGCAGTATTTT; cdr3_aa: CSVQTGRGTDTQYF
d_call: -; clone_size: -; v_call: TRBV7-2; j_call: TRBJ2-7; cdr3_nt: TGTGCCAGCAGCTTAGCGGGGGGATCTATGGACGAGCAGTACTTC; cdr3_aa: CASSLAGGSMDEQYF
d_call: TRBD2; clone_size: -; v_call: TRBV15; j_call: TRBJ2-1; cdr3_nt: TGTGCCACCAGCAGAGATTGGCTAGCGGGAGGGGGGCTAAACAATGAGCAGTTCTTC; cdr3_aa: CATSRDWLAGGGLNNEQFF
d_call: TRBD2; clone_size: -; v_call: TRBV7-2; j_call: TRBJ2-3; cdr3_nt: TGTGCCAGCAGCTTTTTGGGGGGGACTAGCGAAGATACGCAGTATTTT; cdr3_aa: CASSFLGGTSEDTQYF
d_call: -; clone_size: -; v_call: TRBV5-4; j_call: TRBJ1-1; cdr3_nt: TGTGCCAGCAGCCCGGAGGAGGGGCTGTACACTGAAGCTTTCTTT; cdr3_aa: CASSPEEGLYTEAFF
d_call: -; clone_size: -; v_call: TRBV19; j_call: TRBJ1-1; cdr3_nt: TGTGCCAGTAGTATAACGAGGGCAGGTACTGAAGCTTTCTTT; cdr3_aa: CASSITRAGTEAFF
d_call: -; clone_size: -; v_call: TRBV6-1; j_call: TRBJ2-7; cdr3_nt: TGTGCCAGCAGGAGGGCAGGGAGCTCCTACGAGCAGTACTTC; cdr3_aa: CASRRAGSSYEQYF
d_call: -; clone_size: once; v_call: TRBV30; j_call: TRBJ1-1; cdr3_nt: TGTGCCTGGAGTTTTCCCACAGGGAACGCTTTCTTT; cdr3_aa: CAWSFPTGNAFF
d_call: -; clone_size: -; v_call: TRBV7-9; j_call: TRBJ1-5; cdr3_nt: TGTGCCAGCAGCTCGGCCGGGGGGGATCAGCCCCAGCATTTT; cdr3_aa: CASSSAGGDQPQHF
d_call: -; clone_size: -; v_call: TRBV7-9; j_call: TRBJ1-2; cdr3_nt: TGTGCCAGCAGCCAGCAACTACCCTATGGCTACACCTTC; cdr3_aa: CASSQQLPYGYTF
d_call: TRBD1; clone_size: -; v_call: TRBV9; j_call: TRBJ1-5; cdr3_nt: TGTGCCAGCAGCGACGGGACAGCCAATCAGCCCCAGCATTTT; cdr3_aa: CASSDGTANQPQHF
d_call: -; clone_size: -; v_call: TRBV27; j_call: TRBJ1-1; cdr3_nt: TGTGCCAGCAGTTTATGGCGCAACACTGAAGCTTTCTTT; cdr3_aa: CASSLWRNTEAFF
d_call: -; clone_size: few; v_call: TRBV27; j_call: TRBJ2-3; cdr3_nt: TGTGCCAGCAGTTTTAGCGGCACAGATACGCAGTATTTT; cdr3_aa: CASSFSGTDTQYF
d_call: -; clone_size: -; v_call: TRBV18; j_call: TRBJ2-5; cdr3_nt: TGTGCCAGCTCACCACCTTCTCTGGAGACCCAGTACTTC; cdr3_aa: CASSPPSLETQYF
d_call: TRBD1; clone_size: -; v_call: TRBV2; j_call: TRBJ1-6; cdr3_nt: TGTGCCAGACAAAGGGACAGACAAAATAATTCACCCCTCCACTTT; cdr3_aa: CARQRDRQNNSPLHF
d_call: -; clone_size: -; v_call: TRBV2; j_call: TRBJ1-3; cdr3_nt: TGTGCCAGCAGGGGGGGACTGAAGGGAAACACCATATATTTT; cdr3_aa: CASRGGLKGNTIYF
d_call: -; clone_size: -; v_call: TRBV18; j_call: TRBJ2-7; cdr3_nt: TGTGCCAGCTCACCACCGGGGGGAATCCCCTCCTACGAGCAGTACTTC; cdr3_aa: CASSPPGGIPSYEQYF
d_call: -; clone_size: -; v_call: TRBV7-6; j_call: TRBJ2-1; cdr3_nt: TGTGCCAGCAGCTCTCTAGCGACGGATGAGCAGTTCTTC; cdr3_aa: CASSSLATDEQFF
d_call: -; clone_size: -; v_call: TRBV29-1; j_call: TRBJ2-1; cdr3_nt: TGCAGCGTTGGAGCAGGAGCTAACAATGAGCAGTTCTTC; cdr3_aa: CSVGAGANNEQFF
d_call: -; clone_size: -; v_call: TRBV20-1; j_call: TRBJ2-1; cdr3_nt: TGCAGTGCCAAATATTTAGCTGGGGAGGACATCACCGAGCAGTTCTTC; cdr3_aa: CSAKYLAGEDITEQFF
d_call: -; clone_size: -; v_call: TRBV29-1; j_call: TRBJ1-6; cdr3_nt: TGCAGCGTTGCGGCGTCGTCTAATTCACCCCTCCACTTT; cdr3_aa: CSVAASSNSPLHF
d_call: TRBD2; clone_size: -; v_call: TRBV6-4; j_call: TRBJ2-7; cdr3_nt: TGTGCCAGCAGTGACTCGTTTCTAGCGGGAGTACCCTCCTACGAGCAGTACTTC; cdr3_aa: CASSDSFLAGVPSYEQYF
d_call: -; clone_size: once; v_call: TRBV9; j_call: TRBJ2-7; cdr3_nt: TGTGCCAGCAGCGTAGCTACGGGGGCCCGAGACGAGCAGTACTTC; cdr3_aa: CASSVATGARDEQYF
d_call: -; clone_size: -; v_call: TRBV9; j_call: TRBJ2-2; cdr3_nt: TGTGCCAGCAGCATCCGGGACAACACCGGGGAGCTGTTTTTT; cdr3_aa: CASSIRDNTGELFF
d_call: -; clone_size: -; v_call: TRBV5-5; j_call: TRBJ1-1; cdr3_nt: TGTGCCAGCAGCTTGACCAGGGAGAGCACTGAAGCTTTCTTT; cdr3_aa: CASSLTRESTEAFF
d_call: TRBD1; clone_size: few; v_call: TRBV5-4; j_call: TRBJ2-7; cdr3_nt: TGTGCCACAAACGACAGGGGCTACGAGCAGTACTTC; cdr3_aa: CATNDRGYEQYF
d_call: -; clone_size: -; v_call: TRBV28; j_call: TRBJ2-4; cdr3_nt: TGTGCCAGCAGTCAGGGGCGGCCCGCGCAGGGGAGGCTTTTAGCCAAAAACATTCAGTACTTC; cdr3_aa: CASSQGRPAQGRLLAKNIQYF
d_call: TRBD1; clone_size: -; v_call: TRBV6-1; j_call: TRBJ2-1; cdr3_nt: TGTGCCAGCAGCGACGGGACAGGCTCCTACAATGAGCAGTTCTTC; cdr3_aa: CASSDGTGSYNEQFF